This T cell receptor beta chain was obtained from a study of T cell responses to AZD1222 COVID-19 vaccine. Study-level findings and limits: The donors showed a predominance of white British ancestry and of females, with possible underestimation of clonal diversity. None of the repertoires were sampled until the peak T cell response had passed.

This clone was counted a single time. The antigen is unknown. The CDR3 sequence is 13 residues long. V lost 3 bases and J lost 2, with 5 bases in between. Here immunoSEQ multiplex PCR was the method, and the copy in TCRdb shows in-frame clones only, minus some. The sample lists about 110,000 clones, about 88% seen once, with about 1.6% in the top ten. V is TRBV12-3 or TRBV12-4 and J is TRBJ1-5, with TRBD1 as a possible D gene (5 bases). The sequences come from peripheral blood, collected on day 0 of AZD1222 vaccination. The receptor was isolated from an adult in good health. The CDR3 here is CASSLTGNQPQHF. DNA for the CDR3: TGTGCCAGCAGTTTGACAGGCAATCAGCCCCAGCATTTT.